Presented here are 23 T cell receptor beta chains from one specimen sequenced in a study of vaccination and CD4 T cells after COVID-19. Their specific antigens are unknown. Indicated treatment: roughly ten-day PBMC culture with coronavirus spike peptide pools or control peptides (ViraFEST assay). The Oncomine TCR Beta short-read assay was what sequenced the DNA obtained from cultured CD4+ T cells. Each CDR3 protein is one row after TCRdb ran MiXCR on the PCR reads. The sample yields 12,000 or so distinct CDR3 sequences, under 75% seen once. Source material: CD4+ T cells from blood, cultured in vitro. The source is a human donor who had recovered from COVID-19.

This clonotype has just a few counts. The chain couples TRBV6-5 to TRBJ1-5; no reliable D call. This CDR3 contains 13 residues. With 0 bases removed from V and 6 bases from J, the gap between germline ends came to 6 bases. The germline V gene has CDR1 MNHEY and CDR2 SVGAGI. In nucleotides, the CDR3 is TGTGCCAGCAGTTACTCGAGGTTTCAGCCCCAGCATTTT. Translated, it gives CASSYSRFQPQHF.

The chain is built from TRBV5-4 and TRBJ2-5; 11 bases align to TRBD2. V lost 4 bases, J lost 5 bases, and 13 bases stayed unmatched. The germline V gene encodes CDR1 SGHNT and CDR2 YYREEE (reference sequence). CDR3 length equals 17 residues. The CDR3: CASSPSGRWDSRETQYF. DNA for the CDR3: TGTGCCAGCAGCCCTAGCGGGAGGTGGGATTCGAGGGAGACCCAGTACTTC.

DNA of the CDR3: TGTGCCAGCAGTTACTCGACACACGCAATGAGGTCCTACGAGCAGTACTTC. Translated: CASSYSTHAMRSYEQYF. The genes are TRBV6-5 and TRBJ2-7; D gene uncertain. This CDR3 is built from 17 residues. Germline V gene lookup returns CDR1 MNHEY and CDR2 SVGAGI. Trimming cost V 0 bases and J 1 base, with 16 bases left between them.

This chain connects TRBV20-1 to TRBJ1-2; 8 bases fit TRBD1. The germline gives CDR1 DFQATT, CDR2 SNEGSKA (reference sequence). The length of the CDR3 is 12 residues. Trimming took 7 bases from V and 0 from J; bases not matched to a gene: 1. The DNA of the CDR3 is TGCAGTGGGGACAGGACTAACTATGGCTACACCTTC. This sequence encodes CSGDRTNYGYTF.

This clonotype appeared a single time. The genes are TRBV20-1 and TRBJ1-1, with 8 bases identical to TRBD1. Germline values: CDR1 DFQATT, CDR2 SNEGSKA (reference sequence). J was trimmed by 7 bases and V by 3 bases; bases with no gene match: 13. This CDR3 spans 15 amino acids. The CDR3 spells CSASQSGQGRGEAFF. The CDR3 DNA sequence: TGCAGTGCTAGTCAGTCAGGACAGGGTCGAGGTGAAGCTTTCTTT.

J is TRBJ2-1 and V is TRBV5-1; 10 bases align to TRBD1. Germline lookup yields CDR1 SGHRS and CDR2 YFSETQ. Trimming at V came to 4 bases and at J to 9 bases, leaving 10 bases not matched to a gene. This CDR3 contains 15 residues. DNA for the CDR3: TGCGCCAGCAGCCTCCGGGACAGGGGTAGTAGTGAGCAGTTCTTC. Translation gives CASSLRDRGSSEQFF.

V usage is TRBV6-2 or TRBV6-3 and J usage is TRBJ1-1; D is unclear. The V gene's germline CDR1 is MNHEY and CDR2 SVGEGT. This CDR3 has 13 amino acids. V lost 2 bases and J lost 0, with 4 bases in between. This chain's CDR3 is CASSYTVNTEAFF. As DNA, the CDR3 is TGTGCCAGCAGTTACACAGTGAACACTGAAGCTTTCTTT.

V gene TRBV5-4 combines with J gene TRBJ1-1, with unresolved D. CDR3 length: 15 residues. Trimming took 1 base from V and 3 from J, leaving 13 bases between them. Germline assignment: CDR1 SGHNT and CDR2 YYREEE (reference sequence). The CDR3 bases are TGTGCCAGCAGCTTGTCGGGGTTATCGGACACTGAAGCTTTCTTT. It translates to CASSLSGLSDTEAFF.

The chain links TRBV7-3 to TRBJ2-1; 8 nucleotides line up with TRBD2. V was pared by 1 base and J by 4 bases, with 12 bases of the junction left unmatched. The CDR3 consists of 18 residues. Germline CDR1 SGHTA, CDR2 FQGTGA. The CDR3 region has the DNA TGTGCCAGCAGCTTAAGGGGCGGGGGGCAGTCCGGATACAATGAGCAGTTCTTC. Translation: CASSLRGGGQSGYNEQFF.

The chain joins TRBV5-8 to TRBJ2-6; weak D call: TRBD1 (5 bases). Deletions cut 7 bases from V and 0 bases from J, with 11 bases between. The CDR3 is made up of 15 amino acids. Germline loops: CDR1 SGHTS, CDR2 YDEGEE. The CDR3 sequence: CASGRRGSGANVLTF. The CDR3 nucleotides read TGTGCCAGCGGTCGAAGGGGCTCTGGGGCCAACGTCCTGACTTTC.

J is TRBJ2-1 and V is TRBV14; D gene ambiguous. The CDR3 has 14 residues. The V gene lost 0 bases and the J gene lost 8 bases, with 11 bases spanning the gap. Per germline, CDR1 SGHDN and CDR2 FVKESK. This chain's CDR3 is CASSQDRVLYEQFF. In DNA form, the CDR3 reads TGTGCCAGCAGCCAAGATCGAGTTCTGTATGAGCAGTTCTTC.

The chain recombines TRBV20-1 with TRBJ2-7; 11 bases align to TRBD2. The CDR3 totals 13 residues. J was trimmed by 6 bases and V by 6 bases; bases with no gene match: 7. Germline assignment: CDR1 DFQATT and CDR2 SNEGSKA (reference sequence). The CDR3 spells CSAFTSGSGEQYF. The CDR3 DNA reads as TGCAGTGCATTTACTAGCGGGAGCGGCGAGCAGTACTTC.

This chain uses TRBV2 with TRBJ1-1, with D tentatively TRBD1 (5 bases). The germline V and J ends were trimmed by 2 bases and 3 bases, with 10 bases remaining between them. Germline CDR1 reads SNHLY; CDR2 reads FYNNEI. The length of the CDR3 is 14 residues. CDR3 in DNA: TGTGCCAGCAGTGAACAGGGCCCAGACACTGAAGCTTTCTTT. Translation gives CASSEQGPDTEAFF.

The chain couples TRBV5-1 to TRBJ2-7, with TRBD1 matching 7 bases. Trimming removed 4 bases from V and 0 bases from J; junction bases left unmatched: 7. The CDR3 covers 15 residues. The germline V gene has CDR1 SGHRS and CDR2 YFSETQ. The CDR3 bases are TGCGCCAGCAGCGACCTGACAGGGTTCTCCTACGAGCAGTACTTC. It specifies CASSDLTGFSYEQYF.

This clonotype was picked up a small number of times. The V gene is TRBV10-1, the J gene TRBJ2-7, with TRBD1 matching 7 bases. The junction had 13 bases not matched to a gene; V was cut back by 7 bases and J by 4 bases. The CDR3 extends over 15 amino acids. Per the germline V gene, CDR1 is WNHNN and CDR2 is SYGVQD (reference sequence). The CDR3 DNA sequence: TGCGCCAGCACTTTAAGGGGGCCAGTCCCTTACGAGCAGTACTTC. Protein: CASTLRGPVPYEQYF.

This chain joins TRBV2 and TRBJ1-5; 7 bases are shared with TRBD1. With 6 bases clipped from V and 7 bases from J, the junction kept 9 bases outside the gene matches. Germline V gene data show CDR1 as SNHLY and CDR2 as FYNNEI. The CDR3 is made up of 14 amino acids. This chain's CDR3 is CASRAGQAGQPQHF. The CDR3 bases are TGTGCCAGCAGAGCCGGACAGGCGGGGCAGCCCCAGCATTTT.

The rearrangement joins TRBV20-1 to TRBJ2-7; TRBD1 matches 8 bases. CDR1 and CDR2 from the germline V gene are DFQATT and SNEGSKA (reference sequence). This CDR3 is built from 14 residues. The junction had 10 bases not matched to a gene; V was cut back by 5 bases and J by 4 bases. The CDR3 DNA reads TGCAGTGCTGGCGGCAGGGGGCAAGGTTACGAGCAGTACTTC. It is translated as CSAGGRGQGYEQYF.

The V gene is TRBV11-1, the J gene TRBJ2-5, with D possibly being TRBD1 (5 bases). The CDR3 spans 14 residues. In germline, CDR1 is SGHAT, CDR2 FQDESV (reference sequence). Trimming left V 1 base short and J 3 bases short, with 9 bases between. The DNA for the CDR3 is TGTGCCAGCAGCTTAGGACAGAATAAAGAGACCCAGTACTTC. The encoded protein is CASSLGQNKETQYF.

This sequence joins TRBV10-3 and TRBJ2-7, with D perhaps TRBD1 (6 bases). Germline lookup yields CDR1 ENHRY and CDR2 SYGVKD. Trimming removed 7 bases at V and 4 bases at J, with 14 bases between. This CDR3 has 13 amino acids. The CDR3 is CAITGAPGYEQYF. CDR3 DNA: TGTGCCATCACAGGGGCGCCGGGATACGAGCAGTACTTC.

This clonotype has just a few counts. The chain uses TRBV2 and TRBJ2-3, with 7 nucleotides matching TRBD2. The CDR3 has 15 residues. Looked up from germline, CDR1 is SNHLY and CDR2 is FYNNEI. Trimming at V came to 6 bases and at J to 2 bases, leaving 8 bases not matched to a gene. The CDR3 coding sequence is TGTGCCAGCAGAAGCTCCAGCGGGGTCACAGATACGCAGTATTTT. This translates into CASRSSSGVTDTQYF.

The rearrangement uses TRBV15 and TRBJ2-3, with D possibly matching TRBD2 (6 bases). The CDR3 sequence is 15 residues long. The V gene lost 0 bases and the J gene lost 6 bases, with 13 bases spanning the gap. Germline values: CDR1 LNHNV, CDR2 YYDKDF (reference sequence). The CDR3 region is CATSRDPTSRDTQYF. As DNA, the CDR3 is TGTGCCACCAGCAGAGATCCCACTAGCCGGGATACGCAGTATTTT. Full variable domain (missing parts from reference TRBV15 and TRBJ2-3): DAMVIQNPRYQVTQFGKPVTLSCSQTLNHNVMYWYQQKSSQAPKLLFHYYDKDFNNEADTPDNFQSRRPNTSFCFLDIRSPGLGDTAMYLCATSRDPTSRDTQYFGPGTRLTVL.

This chain joins TRBV10-3 and TRBJ2-2, with D maybe TRBD1 (5 bases). Trimming stripped 11 bases from V and 3 bases from J, with 16 bases between. From germline, CDR1 is ENHRY and CDR2 SYGVKD. This CDR3 region has 14 residues. CDR3 nucleotides: TGTGCCGCCAGGACAAGCCTGGACACCGGGGAGCTGTTTTTT. Protein sequence: CAARTSLDTGELFF.

The rearrangement uses TRBV19 and TRBJ2-3; D is possibly TRBD1 or TRBD2 (5 bases each). Germline CDR1 and CDR2: LNHDA and SQIVND (reference sequence). Between the trimmed V and J ends, which lost 5 bases and 2 bases, there was a span of 17 bases. CDR3 size: 16 residues. The CDR3 spells CASSGSGRSYTDTQYF. CDR3 nucleotides: TGTGCCAGTAGTGGGTCGGGACGGTCCTACACAGATACGCAGTATTTT.